These 15 T cell receptor beta chains were all obtained from the same sample, sequenced in a study of shared clonotypes between healthy human individuals. Produced via immunoSEQ multiplex PCR; TCRdb's table is partial and in-frame only. The table lists over a million clones, roughly 70% of them singletons, with about 1.5% in the top ten. Sequencing used memory CD4+ T cells sorted from blood. Specified subset: CD45RA-negative fraction. These receptors all come from a man aged 18 to 30 in good health.

The chain links TRBV19 to TRBJ2-3; possibly TRBD2 for D (6 bases). The CDR3 runs 12 residues. Germline loops: CDR1 LNHDA, CDR2 SQIVND (reference sequence). With 5 bases removed from V and 6 bases from J, the gap between germline ends came to 9 bases. Here the CDR3 reads CASSEGRDTQYF. The CDR3, as DNA: TGTGCCAGTAGTGAGGGGAGGGATACGCAGTATTTT.

The CDR3 loop reads CASIGYNEQFF. For the CDR3, the DNA is TGCGCCAGCATCGGATACAATGAGCAGTTCTTC. This chain links TRBV10-2 with TRBJ2-1; D unclear. The CDR3 covers 11 residues. The V gene's germline CDR1 is WSHSY and CDR2 SAAADI. V lost 7 bases to trimming and J lost 4 bases, with 5 bases between them.

The chain links TRBV19 to TRBJ1-5, with a tentative D call TRBD1 (6 bases). V was trimmed by 1 base and J by 15 bases, leaving 28 bases between them. Germline V lookup: CDR1 LNHDA, CDR2 SQIVND (reference sequence). The CDR3 sequence is 17 residues long. CDR3 protein: CASSIGRLSGEVRILHF. The CDR3 DNA reads as TGTGCCAGTAGTATAGGGCGCTTGTCAGGGGAAGTTAGGATTTTGCATTTT.

This clone was detected only a few times. The V call is TRBV6-6, the J call TRBJ2-7, with 7 bases lining up with TRBD1. The V and J ends lost 0 bases and 2 bases, in that order; junction bases with no gene match: 7. The CDR3 contains 16 residues. CDR1 and CDR2 from the germline V gene are MNHNY and SVGAGI (reference sequence). The CDR3 loop reads CASSYSSTGTAYEQYF. The CDR3 nucleotides read TGTGCCAGCAGTTACTCGAGTACCGGGACAGCCTACGAGCAGTACTTC.

In DNA, the CDR3 is TGTGCCACCAGCAGAGATGACCTTGGCTACACCTTC. It codes for CATSRDDLGYTF. The gene calls are TRBV15 and TRBJ1-2; no clear D. V lost 0 bases and J lost 7, with 6 bases in between. The CDR3 totals 12 residues. Germline lookup yields CDR1 LNHNV and CDR2 YYDKDF (reference sequence).

This chain uses TRBV6-1 with TRBJ1-5; D is uncertain. From germline, CDR1 is MNHNS and CDR2 SASEGT. Trimming shortened V by 7 bases and J by 2 bases, and 6 bases separated the two germline ends. The CDR3 has 12 residues. CDR3 nucleotides: TGTGCCAGCAACGACGGCAATCAGCCCCAGCATTTT. Residues: CASNDGNQPQHF.

This clone was picked up many times. This sequence joins TRBV27 and TRBJ2-7; D is uncertain. Germline lookup yields CDR1 MNHEY and CDR2 SMNVEV (reference sequence). V gave up 0 bases and J gave up 7 bases, with 16 bases separating them. This CDR3 spans 15 amino acids. The CDR3 loop reads CASSLSSQIYSEQYF. The CDR3 DNA is TGTGCCAGCAGTTTATCTAGCCAGATTTATTCAGAGCAGTACTTC.

As for this clone: Other DNA sequences in the sample encode the same CDR3. The chain carries TRBV2 and TRBJ1-2; 11 bases match TRBD1. The V gene end was trimmed by 7 bases and the J gene end by 5 bases; junction bases not matched to a gene: 6. The germline V gene has CDR1 SNHLY and CDR2 FYNNEI. The CDR3 is 14 amino acids. The CDR3 is CASTWTGGDYGYTF. The CDR3 nucleotides read TGTGCCAGCACCTGGACAGGGGGCGATTATGGCTACACCTTC.

This clone was picked up many times. Germline and junction disagree at one end, which may indicate a read error. The CDR3 region has the DNA TGTGCCAGCAGCTTAGATTCGGACAGGGGTTATATTTCACCCCTCCACTTT. It is translated as CASSLDSDRGYISPLHF. V usage is TRBV11-2 and J usage is TRBJ1-6; 9 nucleotides agree with TRBD1. Per the germline V gene, CDR1 is SGHAT and CDR2 is FQNNGV. The CDR3 covers 17 residues.

V and J are TRBV5-1 and TRBJ2-5; D is undetermined. CDR1 SGHRS and CDR2 YFSETQ come from the germline V gene. Trimming pared 2 bases from V and 2 bases from J, leaving 10 bases between. The CDR3 is 14 residues long. CDR3 loop: CASSLRLRQETQYF. The CDR3 DNA sequence: TGCGCCAGCAGCTTACGGCTAAGACAAGAGACCCAGTACTTC.

The sample holds a few counts of this clone. V and J are TRBV7-2 and TRBJ2-6; 7 bases are shared with TRBD1. The length of the CDR3 is 16 residues. V was pared by 5 bases and J by 3 bases, with 7 bases of the junction left unmatched. Germline values: CDR1 SGHTA, CDR2 FQGNSA. The CDR3 protein is CASSPRGGGGANVLTF. As DNA, the CDR3 is TGTGCCAGCAGCCCGCGAGGGGGCGGTGGGGCCAACGTCCTGACTTTC.

The V and J genes are TRBV29-1 and TRBJ1-1, with D possibly being TRBD1 (6 bases). Germline lookup yields CDR1 SQVTM and CDR2 ANQGSEA. The CDR3 extends over 14 amino acids. V shed 5 bases and J shed 0 bases, with 13 bases lying between them. The CDR3 spells CSVKGGGLNTEAFF. The CDR3 DNA reads as TGCAGCGTTAAAGGGGGAGGTTTGAACACTGAAGCTTTCTTT.

This chain links TRBV11-2 with TRBJ2-3; 8 bases align to TRBD2. The length of the CDR3 is 16 residues. Germline V gene sequence: CDR1 SGHAT, CDR2 FQNNGV. J gave up 1 base and V 0 bases, and 3 bases lay outside the gene matches. CDR3 sequence: CASSLEAGDGTDTQYF. The CDR3 DNA reads as TGTGCCAGCAGCTTAGAAGCGGGAGACGGCACAGATACGCAGTATTTT.

The genes are TRBV6-5 and TRBJ2-3; D remains unclear. V was trimmed by 3 bases and J by 1 base, leaving 11 bases between them. The CDR3 has 15 amino acids. Germline lookup yields CDR1 MNHEY and CDR2 SVGAGI. For the CDR3, the DNA is TGTGCCAGCAGTTATGGGCAGATTCGCACAGATACGCAGTATTTT. Residues: CASSYGQIRTDTQYF.

The chain employs TRBV7-8 and TRBJ2-3; 10 bases fit TRBD2. The CDR3 has 18 residues. Per germline, CDR1 SGHVS and CDR2 FQNEAQ. The V gene end was trimmed by 4 bases and the J gene end by 4 bases; junction bases not matched to a gene: 14. In DNA form, the CDR3 reads TGTGCCAGCAGCTCTACTAGCGGGGTAAATTGGGTGGCAGATACGCAGTATTTT. Its translation: CASSSTSGVNWVADTQYF. The full variable domain, rest sourced from reference TRBV7-8 and TRBJ2-3, is GAGVSQSPRYKVAKRGQDVALRCDPISGHVSLFWYQQALGQGPEFLTYFQNEAQLDKSGLPSDRFFAERPEGSVSTLKIQRTQQEDSAVYLCASSSTSGVNWVADTQYFGPGTRLTVL.